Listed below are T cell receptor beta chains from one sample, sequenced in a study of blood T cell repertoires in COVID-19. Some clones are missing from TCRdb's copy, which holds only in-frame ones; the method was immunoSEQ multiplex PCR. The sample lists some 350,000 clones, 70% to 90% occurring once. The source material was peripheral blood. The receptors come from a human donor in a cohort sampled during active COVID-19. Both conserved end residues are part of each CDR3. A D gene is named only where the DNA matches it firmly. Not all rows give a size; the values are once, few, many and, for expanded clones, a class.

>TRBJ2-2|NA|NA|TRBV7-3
CASSSGFTGTGELFF
TGTGCCAGCAGCTCAGGCTTTACAGGGACCGGGGAGCTGTTTTTT
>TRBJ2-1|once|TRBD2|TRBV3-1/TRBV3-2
CASSQSLAGDEQFF
TGTGCCAGCAGCCAGAGTCTAGCGGGAGATGAGCAGTTCTTC
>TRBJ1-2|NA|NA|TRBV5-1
CASSLKISYGYTF
TGCGCCAGCAGCTTGAAGATCAGCTATGGCTACACCTTC
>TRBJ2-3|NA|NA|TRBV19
CASSIEAGEFHTQYF
TGTGCCAGTAGTATCGAGGCAGGGGAGTTCCATACGCAGTATTTT
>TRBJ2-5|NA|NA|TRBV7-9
CASSLEKGAQYF
TGTGCCAGCAGCTTAGAAAAAGGAGCCCAGTACTTC
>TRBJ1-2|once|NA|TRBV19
CASSIQGSHGYTF
TGTGCCAGTAGTATACAGGGTTCCCATGGCTACACCTTC
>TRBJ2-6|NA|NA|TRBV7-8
CASSGGESGANVLTF
TGTGCCAGCAGCGGTGGGGAGTCTGGGGCCAACGTCCTGACTTTC
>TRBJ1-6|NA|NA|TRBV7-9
CASSLRDTSPLHF
TGTGCCAGCAGCTTACGGGACACTTCACCCCTCCACTTT
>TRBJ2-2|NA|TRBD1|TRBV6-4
CASSKDRVTGELFF
TGTGCCAGCAGTAAGGACAGGGTAACCGGGGAGCTGTTTTTT
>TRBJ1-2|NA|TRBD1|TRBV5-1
CASSLLPGQNYGYTF
TGCGCCAGCAGCTTGCTACCGGGACAGAACTATGGCTACACCTTC
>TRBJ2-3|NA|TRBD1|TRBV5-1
CASSLDRGQADTQYF
TGCGCCAGCAGCCTAGACAGGGGGCAGGCAGATACGCAGTATTTT
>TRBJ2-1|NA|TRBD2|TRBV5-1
CASSLGLAGGQNNEQFF
TGCGCCAGCAGCCTAGGACTAGCGGGAGGTCAAAACAATGAGCAGTTCTTC
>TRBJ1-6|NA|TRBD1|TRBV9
CASSVEGTGYSPLHF
TGTGCCAGCAGCGTAGAGGGGACAGGGTATTCACCCCTCCACTTT
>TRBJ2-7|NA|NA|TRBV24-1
CAISGVSSYEQYF
TGTGCCATTTCAGGTGTGTCTTCCTACGAGCAGTACTTC
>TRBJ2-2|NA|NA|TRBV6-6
CASSYLKTSAGELFF
TGTGCCAGCAGTTACCTAAAGACATCGGCCGGGGAGCTGTTTTTT
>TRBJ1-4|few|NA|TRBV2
CASSFRGSLNEKLFF
TGTGCCAGCAGTTTCCGGGGAAGCCTTAATGAAAAACTGTTTTTT
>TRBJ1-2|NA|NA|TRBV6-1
CASTDEKFVQANYGYTF
TGTGCCAGCACTGACGAGAAATTTGTGCAGGCTAACTATGGCTACACCTTC
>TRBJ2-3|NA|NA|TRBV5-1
CASSLEIADTQYF
TGCGCCAGCAGCCTGGAGATAGCAGATACGCAGTATTTT
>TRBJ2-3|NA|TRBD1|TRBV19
CASSIVGQGTGTQYF
TGTGCCAGTAGTATAGTGGGACAGGGAACAGGTACGCAGTATTTT
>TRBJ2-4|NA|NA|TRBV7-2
CASSFRPWRLDIQYF
TGTGCCAGCAGCTTTCGTCCCTGGCGGTTGGACATTCAGTACTTC
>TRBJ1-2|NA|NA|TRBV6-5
CASSYRGRAYGYTF
TGTGCCAGCAGTTACAGGGGCAGGGCCTATGGCTACACCTTC
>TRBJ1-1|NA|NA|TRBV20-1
CSASRGSDFKNTEAFF
TGCAGTGCTAGTAGGGGCAGCGATTTCAAGAACACTGAAGCTTTCTTT
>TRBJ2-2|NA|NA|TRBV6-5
CASSYNAGSGELFF
TGTGCCAGCAGCTACAACGCGGGGTCCGGGGAGCTGTTTTTT
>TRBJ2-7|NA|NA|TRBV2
CAGYLRYTYEQYF
TGTGCCGGATATCTCAGGTACACCTACGAGCAGTACTTC
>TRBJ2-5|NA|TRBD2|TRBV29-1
CSGRTSGRETQYF
TGCAGCGGGAGGACTAGCGGACGGGAGACCCAGTACTTC
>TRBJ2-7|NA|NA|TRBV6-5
CASRPGKSTYEQYF
TGTGCCAGCAGACCGGGGAAGAGCACCTACGAGCAGTACTTC
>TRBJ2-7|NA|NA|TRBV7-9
CASSLYGGGSYEQYF
TGTGCCAGCAGCTTATACGGCGGAGGCTCCTACGAGCAGTACTTC
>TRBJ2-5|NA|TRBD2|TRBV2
CASSLSGAPRETQYF
TGTGCCAGCAGCCTTAGCGGGGCCCCAAGGGAGACCCAGTACTTC
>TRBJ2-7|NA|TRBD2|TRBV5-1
CASSFMMAGGTYEQYF
TGCGCCAGCAGCTTCATGATGGCGGGAGGGACCTACGAGCAGTACTTC
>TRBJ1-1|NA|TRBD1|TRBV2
CASSENWGTGGAGTEAFF
TGTGCCAGCAGTGAAAATTGGGGGACAGGGGGAGCGGGAACTGAAGCTTTCTTT
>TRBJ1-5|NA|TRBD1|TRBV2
CASSGTGGGVQPQHF
TGTGCCAGCAGTGGGACAGGGGGTGGTGTTCAGCCCCAGCATTTT
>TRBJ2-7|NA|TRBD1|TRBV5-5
CASSLAAGGVYEQYF
TGTGCCAGCAGCTTGGCGGCAGGGGGTGTCTACGAGCAGTACTTC
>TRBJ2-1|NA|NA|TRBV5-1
CASSYQGNEQFF
TGCGCCAGCAGTTATCAGGGGAATGAGCAGTTCTTC
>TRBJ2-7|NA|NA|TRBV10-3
CAISESREAIGYEQYF
TGTGCCATCAGTGAGAGCCGAGAGGCGATCGGCTACGAGCAGTACTTC
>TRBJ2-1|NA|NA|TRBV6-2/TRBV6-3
CASSYSTGVHEQFF
TGTGCCAGCAGTTACTCGACAGGAGTCCATGAGCAGTTCTTC
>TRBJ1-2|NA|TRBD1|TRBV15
CATSRDREGYGYTF
TGTGCCACCAGCAGGGACAGGGAGGGCTATGGCTACACCTTC
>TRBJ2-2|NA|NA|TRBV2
CASREQGNTGELFF
TGTGCCAGCAGAGAACAGGGGAACACCGGGGAGCTGTTTTTT
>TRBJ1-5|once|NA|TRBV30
CAWSEQDNQPQHF
TGTGCCTGGAGTGAACAGGATAATCAGCCCCAGCATTTT
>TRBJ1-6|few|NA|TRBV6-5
CASSDRWEVHF
TGTGCCAGCAGCGATCGATGGGAGGTCCACTTT
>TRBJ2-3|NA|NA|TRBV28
CASSKPYRVFDTQYF
TGTGCCAGCAGCAAACCTTACAGGGTTTTCGATACGCAGTATTTT
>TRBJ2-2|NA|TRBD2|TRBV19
CASSSFYGTNVGELFF
TGTGCCAGTAGTAGTTTTTATGGGACTAATGTCGGGGAGCTGTTTTTT
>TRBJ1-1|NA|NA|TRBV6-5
CASQRGTEAFF
TGTGCCAGCCAAAGGGGCACGGAAGCTTTCTTT
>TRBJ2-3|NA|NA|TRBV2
CASSWEVGSTDTQYF
TGTGCCAGCAGTTGGGAGGTCGGGAGCACAGATACGCAGTATTTT
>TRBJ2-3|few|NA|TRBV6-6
CASSGRTDTQYF
TGTGCCAGCAGTGGCCGCACAGATACGCAGTATTTT
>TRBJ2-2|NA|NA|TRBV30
CAWSWQVNTGELFF
TGTGCCTGGAGTTGGCAGGTTAACACCGGGGAGCTGTTTTTT
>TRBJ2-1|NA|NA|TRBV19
CATRRGLSMGQFF
TGTGCCACCCGGAGGGGACTCTCCATGGGGCAGTTCTTC
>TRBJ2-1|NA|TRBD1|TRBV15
CATSKGARSYNEQFF
TGTGCCACCAGCAAGGGGGCTAGGTCCTACAATGAGCAGTTCTTC
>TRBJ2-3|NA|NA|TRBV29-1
CSVERGSTDTQYF
TGCAGCGTTGAAAGGGGAAGCACAGATACGCAGTATTTT
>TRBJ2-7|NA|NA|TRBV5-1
CASSSLTSAGEQYF
TGCGCCAGCAGTAGTTTGACATCAGCGGGTGAGCAGTACTTC
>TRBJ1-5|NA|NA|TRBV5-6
CASSLRPAGLPQHF
TGTGCCAGCAGCTTACGACCGGCAGGGCTGCCCCAGCATTTT
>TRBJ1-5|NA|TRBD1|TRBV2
CASSEAQGAWNQPQHF
TGTGCCAGCAGTGAAGCGCAGGGGGCTTGGAATCAGCCCCAGCATTTT
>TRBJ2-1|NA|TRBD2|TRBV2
CASSVGGSSYNEQFF
TGTGCCAGCAGTGTGGGCGGGAGCTCCTACAATGAGCAGTTCTTC
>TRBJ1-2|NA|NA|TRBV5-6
CASSIPTSYGYTF
TGTGCCAGCAGCATTCCAACCAGCTATGGCTACACCTTC
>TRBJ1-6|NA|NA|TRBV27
CASSFNSDSPLHF
TGTGCCAGTAGTTTTAATAGCGATTCACCCCTCCACTTT